This T cell receptor (beta chain) derives from a study of blood T cell repertoires in COVID-19. Study in general: Samples came from the United States, Italy and Spain, spanning acute and convalescent COVID-19.

Enrolled through a virtual design, the participants were between roughly 18 and 90 years of age and came from under 25 US areas. Cohort assignment relied on participant-reported clinical history. Authors' methods: Estimation of nucleated cell counts relied on the amplification of reference gene primers. Profiling relied on immunoSEQ multiplex PCR, and the TCRdb table lists in-frame clones only, not all of them. V and J calls and clone size are as listed in that table; D and trimming were resolved from the DNA. The data show around 300,000 clones, around 91% seen once. Trimming removed 2 bases from V and 4 bases from J, with 8 bases in between. This CDR3 has 13 amino acids. Germline V CDR1 and CDR2: MNHEY, SVGAGI.

The clonotype originates from a woman under 30 with acute COVID-19. The specimen was PBMCs or T cells enriched from blood (not recorded which). J is TRBJ1-1 and V is TRBV6-5, with a weak D call TRBD1 (6 bases). The CDR3 coding sequence is TGTGCCAGCAGTTACCAAGGGGGCACTGAAGCTTTCTTT. This encodes CASSYQGGTEAFF.